Listed here are 32 T cell receptor beta chains from one sample, sequenced in a study of blood T cells in healthy people across ages. Sample-barcoded 5' priming and a J-beta primer mix drove a second PCR of 7 to 11 cycles. TCRdb re-called the 5' RACE reads with MiXCR, one entry per CDR3 protein. Of hundreds of thousands of distinct CDR3 sequences in the sample, 55% to 75% were seen once. The sample consisted of blood. All receptors derive from a young man in good health.

There are a few counts of this clonotype. The chain is built from TRBV10-3 and TRBJ1-6; D unresolved. CDR3 length: 14 amino acids. Germline assignment: CDR1 ENHRY and CDR2 SYGVKD. Trimming took 0 bases from V and 5 from J, leaving 5 bases between them. CDR3 in DNA: TGTGCCATCAGTGAGTCCCGCGATAATTCACCCCTCCACTTT. This encodes CAISESRDNSPLHF.

The chain recombines TRBV10-3 with TRBJ2-1, with 8 bases lining up with TRBD2. The V gene's germline CDR1 is ENHRY and CDR2 SYGVKD. The CDR3 runs 14 residues. Trimming took 3 bases from V and 6 from J; bases not matched to a gene: 4. CDR3 in amino acids: CAISDSRGANEQFF. CDR3 DNA sequence: TGTGCCATCAGTGACTCGCGGGGGGCCAATGAGCAGTTCTTC.

The sample holds a few counts of this clonotype. V usage is TRBV29-1 and J usage is TRBJ1-2, with 10 bases fitting TRBD1. This CDR3 region has 13 residues. Germline V CDR1 and CDR2: SQVTM, ANQGSEA. Unmatched junction bases numbered 7, after V lost 4 bases and J lost 8 bases. In DNA form, the CDR3 reads TGCAGCGTTGCACGCGGGACAGGGGACGGCTACACCTTC. The encoded protein is CSVARGTGDGYTF.

The chain uses TRBV4-1 and TRBJ2-1, with 12 bases lining up with TRBD2. Looked up from germline, CDR1 is MGHRA and CDR2 is YSYEKL. The ends lost 2 bases at V and 6 bases at J; junction bases unmatched: 8. The CDR3 is 17 amino acids. This chain's CDR3 is CASSQSPGLAGVNEQFF. The DNA for the CDR3 is TGCGCCAGCAGCCAATCCCCGGGACTAGCGGGTGTCAATGAGCAGTTCTTC.

In this sample, this clonotype turned up a few times. This chain links TRBV29-1 with TRBJ2-1; 10 positions agree with TRBD1. The CDR3 totals 13 residues. Germline-derived CDR1 and CDR2 are SQVTM and ANQGSEA. V trimming: 6 bases; J trimming: 2 bases; junction bases outside the gene matches: 1. For the CDR3, the DNA is TGCAGCGTCGGACAGGGGGCCTACAATGAGCAGTTCTTC. It specifies CSVGQGAYNEQFF.

The J gene is TRBJ2-5, the V gene TRBV3-1; 9 bases line up with TRBD2. This CDR3 is built from 13 residues. With V trimmed by 8 bases and J by 11 bases, 12 bases remained unmatched. Germline V gives CDR1 LGHDT, CDR2 YNNKEL (reference sequence). Written as DNA, the CDR3 is TGTGCCAGCCGACTAGCGGCGGCCAATGAGCAGTACTTC. Translated: CASRLAAANEQYF.

CDR3 nucleotide sequence: TGCAGCGTTGTCGCGGGCGGAGAGAACAATGAGCAGTTCTTC. It is translated as CSVVAGGENNEQFF. V and J are TRBV29-1 and TRBJ2-1; D is perhaps TRBD2 (5 bases). Trimming left V 4 bases short and J 5 bases short, with 15 bases between. Germline lookup yields CDR1 SQVTM and CDR2 ANQGSEA. The CDR3 runs 14 residues.

The rearrangement uses TRBV20-1 and TRBJ2-7, with TRBD2 matching 13 bases. J was trimmed by 2 bases and V by 5 bases; bases with no gene match: 6. This CDR3 is built from 15 residues. The germline gives CDR1 DFQATT, CDR2 SNEGSKA (reference sequence). CDR3 in amino acids: CSAQYGLAGAYEQYF. The CDR3 DNA reads as TGCAGTGCTCAATACGGACTAGCGGGAGCCTACGAGCAGTACTTC.

V gene TRBV4-2 combines with J gene TRBJ1-2; 7 nucleotides agree with TRBD1. V trimming: 4 bases; J trimming: 4 bases; junction bases outside the gene matches: 9. Per germline, CDR1 LGHNA and CDR2 YNFKEQ. This CDR3 contains 15 residues. The DNA of the CDR3 is TGTGCCAGCAGCCCCGACAGGGAAGCGAGCTATGGCTACACCTTC. This codes for CASSPDREASYGYTF.

This chain uses TRBV5-1 with TRBJ1-2; the match to TRBD1 covers 7 bases. Trimming cost V 4 bases and J 8 bases; bases outside gene matches: 17. Germline V gene sequence: CDR1 SGHRS, CDR2 YFSETQ. The CDR3 has 16 amino acids. Written as DNA, the CDR3 is TGCGCCAGCAGCCTGGAACCGGGACAGAGGAATCGGGGCTACACCTTC. This encodes CASSLEPGQRNRGYTF.

V and J are TRBV4-2 and TRBJ2-4, with 9 bases that match TRBD2. The DNA end lines up better with TRBJ2-5; the J call may be wrong. Germline CDR1 reads LGHNA; CDR2 reads YNFKEQ. This CDR3 has 14 amino acids. CDR3 sequence: CASSQGTSKETQYF. DNA of the CDR3: TGTGCCAGCAGCCAGGGGACTAGCAAAGAGACCCAGTACTTC.

V usage is TRBV20-1 and J usage is TRBJ2-5, with 7 nucleotides matching TRBD2. Looked up from germline, CDR1 is DFQATT and CDR2 is SNEGSKA (reference sequence). The CDR3 is made up of 13 amino acids. The ends lost 1 base at V and 2 bases at J; junction bases unmatched: 1. The CDR3 here is CSARVGGQETQYF. The CDR3 DNA is TGCAGTGCTAGAGTGGGGGGGCAAGAGACCCAGTACTTC.

The chain carries TRBV11-2 and TRBJ2-3; D gene unclear. The germline V gene encodes CDR1 SGHAT and CDR2 FQNNGV. This CDR3 has 15 residues. V dropped 6 bases and J dropped 6 bases, with 19 bases sitting between them. Here the CDR3 reads CASRPPTRAGDTQYF. The CDR3 bases are TGTGCCAGCAGACCACCGACTCGAGCCGGGGATACGCAGTATTTT.

This clonotype was observed a few times. This chain connects TRBV14 to TRBJ2-5; D possibly matches TRBD1 or TRBD2 (5 bases each). Germline V gives CDR1 SGHDN, CDR2 FVKESK. V lost 5 bases, J lost 2 bases, and 15 bases lay in between. CDR3 length equals 15 residues. In DNA form, the CDR3 reads TGTGCCAGCAGCATCTTCCGGGGCAATCAAGAGACCCAGTACTTC. Its protein product is CASSIFRGNQETQYF.

The V and J genes are TRBV12-3 or TRBV12-4 and TRBJ2-1, with D perhaps matching TRBD2 (7 bases). Trimming cost V 5 bases and J 5 bases, with 19 bases left between them. This CDR3 spans 16 amino acids. CDR3: CASSETGSGRHNEQFF. The DNA for the CDR3 is TGTGCCAGCAGTGAAACAGGGTCCGGGAGGCACAATGAGCAGTTCTTC.

This clonotype came up once. One end of the junction is discordant with germline, which a read error may explain. The chain links TRBV11-3 to TRBJ2-1, with 8 bases matching TRBD2. The CDR3 has 16 residues. Germline V lookup: CDR1 SGHNT, CDR2 YENEEA. CDR3 amino acids: CASSLGASGGIHEQFF. In DNA, the CDR3 is TGCGCCAGCAGCTTAGGTGCCAGCGGGGGAATCCATGAGCAGTTCTTC.

This clonotype was counted between two and nine times. The chain is built from TRBV7-2 and TRBJ2-5; D is unclear. Germline V gene data show CDR1 as SGHTA and CDR2 as FQGNSA. The CDR3 is 14 residues long. Trimming took 4 bases from V and 4 from J, leaving 13 bases between them. The CDR3, as DNA: TGTGCCAGCAGCTGGGGTTTTTTTATAGAGACCCAGTACTTC. It specifies CASSWGFFIETQYF.

The CDR3 DNA is TGCAGTGCGCCCGGGACTAGCGGCACAGATACGCAGTATTTT. The encoded protein is CSAPGTSGTDTQYF. This chain links TRBV20-1 with TRBJ2-3, with 10 bases identical to TRBD2. The CDR3 is made up of 14 amino acids. Germline CDR1 DFQATT, CDR2 SNEGSKA (reference sequence). V lost 6 bases and J lost 1; bases outside the gene matches: 4.

The rearrangement joins TRBV7-2 to TRBJ1-2; D is ambiguous. V was shortened by 0 bases and J by 2 bases, with 4 bases between the two germline ends. The CDR3 extends over 13 amino acids. Per the germline V gene, CDR1 is SGHTA and CDR2 is FQGNSA. The CDR3 DNA follows: TGTGCCAGCAGCTTAGCGCAGAACTATGGCTACACCTTC. Translation gives CASSLAQNYGYTF.

The V gene is TRBV20-1, the J gene TRBJ2-5, with D possibly matching TRBD1 (5 bases). The J call is uncertain, as TRBJ2-4 better fits the DNA end. Germline V gene sequence: CDR1 DFQATT, CDR2 SNEGSKA (reference sequence). This CDR3 region has 12 residues. The CDR3 region has the DNA TGCAGTGCTAAGCGCCAGGGAAACATTCAGTACTTC. This codes for CSAKRQGNIQYF.

The genes are TRBV11-2 and TRBJ2-1; possible D gene TRBD2, 6 bases. CDR1 and CDR2 (germline): SGHAT, FQNNGV. Trimming shortened V by 2 bases and J by 4 bases, and 12 bases separated the two germline ends. The CDR3 contains 15 residues. The CDR3 here is CASSLNREKYNEQFF. The DNA for the CDR3 is TGTGCCAGCAGCTTAAACCGGGAGAAATACAATGAGCAGTTCTTC. The whole variable domain, remainder taken from reference TRBV11-2 and TRBJ2-1, is EAGVAQSPRYKIIEKRQSVAFWCNPISGHATLYWYQQILGQGPKLLIQFQNNGVVDDSQLPKDRFSAERLKGVDSTLKIQPAKLEDSAVYLCASSLNREKYNEQFFGPGTRLTVL.

This clonotype was recorded a few times. The gene calls are TRBV20-1 and TRBJ2-6; D ambiguous. The V end lost 6 bases, the J end lost 2 bases, and 11 bases lay between the germline ends. CDR3 size: 14 residues. Germline V gene sequence: CDR1 DFQATT, CDR2 SNEGSKA (reference sequence). This CDR3 reads CSATRPPGANVLTF. CDR3 sequence (DNA): TGCAGTGCCACCCGGCCACCTGGGGCCAACGTCCTGACTTTC.

This clonotype has just a few counts. The chain joins TRBV4-2 to TRBJ2-7; possibly TRBD1 for D (5 bases). The CDR3 has 14 residues. V shed 1 base and J shed 3 bases, with 10 bases lying between them. Germline values: CDR1 LGHNA, CDR2 YNFKEQ. CDR3 sequence reads: CASSQGAGYYEQYF. Here the CDR3 DNA reads TGTGCCAGCAGCCAAGGGGCAGGGTACTACGAGCAGTACTTC.

The gene calls are TRBV7-9 and TRBJ1-6, with a possible D match to TRBD1 (5 bases). V lost 8 bases, J lost 7 bases, and 15 bases lay in between. Germline V gene sequence: CDR1 SEHNR, CDR2 FQNEAQ (reference sequence). The CDR3 spans 14 residues. DNA of the CDR3: TGTGCCAGCTCAGCTTCAGGGTTGAATTCACCCCTCCACTTT. Its protein product is CASSASGLNSPLHF.

The CDR3 spells CATSSRGSGAEAFF. The CDR3 DNA sequence: TGTGCCACCAGCAGCAGGGGTTCGGGAGCTGAAGCTTTCTTT. V gene TRBV15 combines with J gene TRBJ1-1; D is possibly TRBD1 (6 bases). Germline V gene lookup returns CDR1 LNHNV and CDR2 YYDKDF (reference sequence). The length of the CDR3 is 14 residues. Trimming removed 3 bases from V and 6 bases from J, with 14 bases in between.

The chain employs TRBV11-2 and TRBJ2-1; D possibly corresponds to TRBD2 (5 bases). The CDR3 covers 13 residues. In germline, CDR1 is SGHAT, CDR2 FQNNGV. Trimming took 6 bases from V and 6 from J, leaving 12 bases between them. The CDR3 region is CASRPTRSNEQFF. Here the CDR3 DNA reads TGTGCCAGCAGGCCTACTAGGAGCAATGAGCAGTTCTTC.

The table lists this clonotype with a count of one. This may be a read error, as it is one base from a much larger clone. The chain joins TRBV3-1 to TRBJ2-5; D is undetermined. This CDR3 has 15 residues. V lost 2 bases and J 4 bases, leaving 14 bases between the germline ends. Germline V lookup: CDR1 LGHDT, CDR2 YNNKEL (reference sequence). The CDR3 nucleotides read TGTGCCAGCAGCCAAATTGTCGGTGATTCAGAGACCCAGTACTTC. Its protein product is CASSQIVGDSETQYF.

The sample holds a few counts of this clonotype. The rearrangement links TRBV29-1 to TRBJ1-1; D unclear. Trimming shortened V by 4 bases and J by 0 bases, and 9 bases separated the two germline ends. CDR3 length equals 13 residues. Germline CDR1 reads SQVTM; CDR2 reads ANQGSEA. As DNA, the CDR3 is TGCAGCGTTGGTCAAGCCCTGAACACTGAAGCTTTCTTT. Its protein is CSVGQALNTEAFF.

The chain couples TRBV18 to TRBJ2-5; D might be TRBD2 (6 bases). Trimming left V 2 bases short and J 2 bases short, with 9 bases between. This CDR3 is built from 14 residues. From germline, CDR1 is KGHSH and CDR2 LQKENI. The CDR3 DNA reads as TGTGCCAGCTCACCAATGGGAGGTCAAGAGACCCAGTACTTC. It translates to CASSPMGGQETQYF.

The rearrangement joins TRBV6-2 or TRBV6-3 to TRBJ2-7, with 10 bases lining up with TRBD1. The length of the CDR3 is 14 residues. Germline assignment: CDR1 MNHEY and CDR2 SVGEGT. V lost 10 bases to trimming and J lost 2 bases; unmatched junction nucleotides: 8. The CDR3: CAIGPGTGAYEQYF. In nucleotides, the CDR3 is TGTGCCATCGGACCCGGGACAGGGGCCTACGAGCAGTACTTC.

The rearrangement links TRBV20-1 to TRBJ2-1, with unresolved D. The CDR3 runs 14 residues. Trimming left V 1 base short and J 8 bases short, with 15 bases between. The germline gives CDR1 DFQATT, CDR2 SNEGSKA (reference sequence). CDR3 sequence reads: CSARGLIPGDEQFF. The CDR3 region has the DNA TGCAGTGCTAGAGGGCTAATCCCAGGCGATGAGCAGTTCTTC.

The V call is TRBV10-3, the J call TRBJ2-7; TRBD1 matches 11 bases. The V gene's germline CDR1 is ENHRY and CDR2 SYGVKD. With 10 bases clipped from V and 5 bases from J, the junction kept 13 bases outside the gene matches. The CDR3 loop spans 15 amino acids. The CDR3 protein is CATADRGQKGNEQYF. CDR3 coding DNA: TGTGCCACGGCGGACAGGGGGCAAAAGGGAAACGAGCAGTACTTC.